This T cell receptor (beta chain) was identified in a study of patients and donors after allogeneic stem cell transplantation. This clonotype was found once. The CDR3 is made up of 15 amino acids. CDR1 LGHNA and CDR2 YNFKEQ come from the germline V gene. V was trimmed by 1 base and J by 0 bases, leaving 6 bases between them. MiXCR, applied by TCRdb to the RT-PCR reads, yields one record per CDR3 protein. The sample has about 960,000 distinct CDR3 sequences, more than 15% seen once; the top ten hold 6%. This TCR was recovered from a human donor who was either an allogeneic HSCT recipient or a stem cell or donor lymphocyte infusion donor (not recorded which). It is not recorded whose cells these are; they may come from a transplant donor. The sequencing input was blood, either unsorted or a sorted T cell fraction (not recorded which). The V call is TRBV4-2, the J call TRBJ2-2, with D unresolved. In nucleotides, the CDR3 is TGTGCCAGCAGCCAAGGCGGAGCGAACACCGGGGAGCTGTTTTTT. Its protein is CASSQGGANTGELFF.